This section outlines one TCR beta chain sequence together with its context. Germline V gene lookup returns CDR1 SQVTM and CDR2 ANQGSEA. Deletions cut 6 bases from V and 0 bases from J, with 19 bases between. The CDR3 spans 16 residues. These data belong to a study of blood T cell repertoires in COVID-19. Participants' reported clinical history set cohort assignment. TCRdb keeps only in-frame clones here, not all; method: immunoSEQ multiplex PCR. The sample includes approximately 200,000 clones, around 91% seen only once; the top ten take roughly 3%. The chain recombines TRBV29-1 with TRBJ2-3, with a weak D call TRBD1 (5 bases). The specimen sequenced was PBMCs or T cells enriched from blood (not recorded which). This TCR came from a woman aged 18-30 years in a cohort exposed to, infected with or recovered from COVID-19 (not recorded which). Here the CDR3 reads CSVKPLDRGSTDTQYF. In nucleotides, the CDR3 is TGCAGCGTCAAACCCCTCGACAGAGGTAGCACAGATACGCAGTATTTT.